The 6 T cell receptor beta chains below come from one sample, sequenced in a study of cytomegalovirus exposure and HLA in healthy donors (dated by TCRdb to 2015 to 2018). Library preparation was by the immunoSEQ multiplex PCR assay. The multiplex PCR relied on a mix of 60 forward primers for TCR Vbeta segments and 13 reverse primers for TCR Jbeta segments. This immuneACCESS table, as held by TCRdb, lists in-frame sequences with V and J called but not all clones. Of the missing ones, under half trace to an unresolved V gene in checked studies; the others have no known cause. The sample table shows around 76,000 clones, and around 78% are seen once. The biggest ten clones account for less than 2% of the sample. Sequenced material: PBMCs. The receptors were gathered from a man aged 35 to 55 in good health and CMV-seronegative.

V and J are TRBV27 and TRBJ1-2, with a weak D call TRBD1 (6 bases). The CDR3 sequence is 13 residues long. Trimming took off 4 bases at V and 5 bases at J, with 11 bases between the two ends. Germline V gene lookup returns CDR1 MNHEY and CDR2 SMNVEV (reference sequence). In nucleotides, the CDR3 is TGTGCCAGCAGTTCGAACAGGGATTATGGCTACACCTTC. This gives the protein CASSSNRDYGYTF.

J is TRBJ2-1 and V is TRBV19, with a weak D call TRBD1 (5 bases). With 5 bases removed from V and 4 bases from J, the gap between germline ends came to 9 bases. CDR1 is LNHDA and CDR2 is SQIVND in the germline V gene (reference sequence). This CDR3 comprises 13 residues. CDR3 DNA: TGTGCCAGTAGTGCAAGGGGTTACAATGAGCAGTTCTTC. This translates into CASSARGYNEQFF.

The V and J genes are TRBV6-1 and TRBJ1-1; D gene ambiguous. Looked up from germline, CDR1 is MNHNS and CDR2 is SASEGT. V lost 5 bases to trimming and J lost 5 bases, with 6 bases between them. This CDR3 has 11 residues. The chain's CDR3 is CASSYLTEAFF. DNA of the CDR3: TGTGCCAGCAGTTACCTAACTGAAGCTTTCTTT.

The chain employs TRBV14 and TRBJ1-4; no definite D call. This CDR3 comprises 16 residues. Germline V gene data show CDR1 as SGHDN and CDR2 as FVKESK. V lost 2 bases, J lost 8 bases, and 18 bases lay in between. CDR3: CASSQWETTDKEKLFF. The DNA for the CDR3 is TGTGCCAGCAGCCAATGGGAGACAACCGACAAGGAAAAACTGTTTTTT.

This chain links TRBV7-3 with TRBJ2-3; TRBD2 agrees at 11 bases. The CDR3 is 16 amino acids. Germline-derived CDR1 and CDR2 are SGHTA and FQGTGA. V trimming: 5 bases; J trimming: 1 base; junction bases outside the gene matches: 5. This CDR3 reads CASSVGLAVGTDTQYF. The CDR3 coding sequence is TGTGCCAGCAGCGTGGGACTAGCGGTGGGCACAGATACGCAGTATTTT.

In this sample, this clone turned up a few times. CDR3 amino acids: CASSIGTGEGDTQYF. The CDR3 coding sequence is TGTGCCAGCAGCATCGGGACAGGGGAGGGAGATACGCAGTATTTT. V and J are TRBV14 and TRBJ2-3; 10 bases map to TRBD1. The germline V gene encodes CDR1 SGHDN and CDR2 FVKESK. The CDR3 is 15 residues long. Trimming took 5 bases from V and 5 from J; bases not matched to a gene: 7.